What follows describes a single TCR beta chain. Antigen specificity is unknown. The CDR3 carries no conserved terminal phenylalanine or tryptophan, so it likely arises from a read error. The DNA is omitted, as the CDR3 cannot be located on it reliably, and the CDR3 follows TCRdb's listing. The authors amplified TCR beta CDR3 regions from RNA transcripts. First-round RT-PCR with HTBI primers preceded a second-round multiplex PCR. A single record per CDR3 protein comes from TCRdb applying MiXCR to the multiplex PCR reads. The repertoire holds 660,000 or so distinct CDR3 sequences, with over 40% as singletons. This sample is part of a study of Graves' ophthalmopathy and Graves' hyperthyroidism. General study results and limits: The study's model predicted ophthalmopathy progression at 70.59% sensitivity and 72% to 75% specificity. In blood, most expanded thyroid clonotypes above 0.001 frequency were also detected.

Germline loops: CDR1 ENHRY, CDR2 SYGVKD. The CDR3 sequence runs 9 residues, both termini included. Clinical symptoms, serum thyroxine, TRAb, thyroid ultrasound and orbital computed tomography determined diagnosis. J is TRBJ1-5 and V is TRBV10-3; the table gives TRBD1 as D, unverified against the DNA. The sequencing input was peripheral blood. This TCR came from an adult man with Graves' ophthalmopathy. This chain's CDR3 is CAISERIRA.